The 24 T cell receptor beta chains below come from one sample, sequenced in a study of blood T cell repertoires in COVID-19. Sequencing used immunoSEQ multiplex PCR; TCRdb keeps in-frame clones, though not all of them. This table has about 50,000 clones, 65% to 90% appearing once. Sequencing input: peripheral blood. These receptors came from a human donor in a cohort sampled during active COVID-19.

The chain joins TRBV11-3 to TRBJ2-3, with D perhaps matching TRBD1 (6 bases). Germline V lookup: CDR1 SGHNT, CDR2 YENEEA. This CDR3 has 13 amino acids. Trimming took off 5 bases at V and 6 bases at J, with 12 bases between the two ends. DNA of the CDR3: TGTGCCAGCAGCCCTGGTCAGGGGGATACGCAGTATTTT. Translation gives CASSPGQGDTQYF.

V gene TRBV3-1 (or the pseudogene TRBV3-2) combines with J gene TRBJ2-5; no clear D. The germline V gene encodes CDR1 LGHDT and CDR2 YNNKEL (reference sequence). This CDR3 comprises 12 residues. Trimming shortened V by 6 bases and J by 5 bases, and 10 bases separated the two germline ends. In nucleotides, the CDR3 is TGTGCCAGCAGTCAGAACGTCGAGACCCAGTACTTC. Translated: CASSQNVETQYF.

J is TRBJ1-2 and V is TRBV14; D may be TRBD1 (6 bases). CDR1 is SGHDN, CDR2 FVKESK, per germline. The CDR3 is 14 amino acids. Trimming removed 3 bases from V and 6 bases from J, with 14 bases in between. DNA for the CDR3: TGTGCCAGCAGCCAGATGACAGGATTCGATGGCTACACCTTC. Protein: CASSQMTGFDGYTF. Looking up the rest from reference TRBV14 and TRBJ1-2 gives the full variable domain: EAGVTQFPSHSVIEKGQTVTLRCDPISGHDNLYWYRRVMGKEIKFLLHFVKESKQDESGMPNNRFLAERTGGTYSTLKVQPAELEDSGVYFCASSQMTGFDGYTFGSGTRLTVV.

This clone showed up just a few times. V is TRBV19 and J is TRBJ2-7; 10 bases fit TRBD2. Looked up from germline, CDR1 is LNHDA and CDR2 is SQIVND (reference sequence). CDR3 length: 13 amino acids. Trimming removed 5 bases from V and 7 bases from J; junction bases left unmatched: 5. CDR3 region: CASSVIAGGEQYF. In DNA form, the CDR3 reads TGTGCCAGTAGTGTAATAGCGGGAGGTGAGCAGTACTTC.

In this sample, this clone turned up once. The chain employs TRBV5-4 and TRBJ2-7; 9 bases align to TRBD1. The V and J ends lost 3 bases and 4 bases, in that order; junction bases with no gene match: 5. CDR3 length: 14 residues. Germline V gene sequence: CDR1 SGHNT, CDR2 YYREEE (reference sequence). The CDR3 nucleotides read TGTGCCAGCAGCTCCGGGACAGGGAGTTACGAGCAGTACTTC. It encodes CASSSGTGSYEQYF.

In this sample, this clone turned up once. The V call is TRBV7-2, the J call TRBJ2-7, with 13 bases identical to TRBD2. Germline V CDR1 and CDR2: SGHTA, FQGNSA. The CDR3 sequence is 19 residues long. V dropped 5 bases and J dropped 0; count of bases not matched to a gene: 13. Written as DNA, the CDR3 is TGTGCCAGCAGCCCAGAGCCCCCGGGACTAGCGGGATACTCCTACGAGCAGTACTTC. It translates to CASSPEPPGLAGYSYEQYF.

The V gene is TRBV10-3, the J gene TRBJ2-1; the D gene is possibly TRBD2 (6 bases). Trimming cost V 9 bases and J 1 base, with 22 bases left between them. Per the germline V gene, CDR1 is ENHRY and CDR2 is SYGVKD. This CDR3 is 17 amino acids long. CDR3 sequence (DNA): TGTGCCATACGTTCCCTTGGGGCGGGGTCTTCCTACAATGAGCAGTTCTTC. It translates to CAIRSLGAGSSYNEQFF.

This chain connects TRBV5-1 to TRBJ2-1, with 8 bases matching TRBD1. V lost 3 bases to trimming and J lost 7 bases; unmatched junction nucleotides: 9. The CDR3 covers 15 residues. The V gene's germline CDR1 is SGHRS and CDR2 YFSETQ. The DNA of the CDR3 is TGCGCCAGCAGCTCCGGGACAGGCCCTCCTAATGAGCAGTTCTTC. Its translation is CASSSGTGPPNEQFF.

The gene calls are TRBV20-1 and TRBJ1-2; unclear D gene. CDR1 and CDR2 (germline): DFQATT, SNEGSKA (reference sequence). The CDR3 covers 11 residues. Deletions cut 0 bases from V and 8 bases from J, with 7 bases between. The CDR3 DNA reads TGCAGTGCTAGAGATTTTCGGGGCTACACCTTC. Residues: CSARDFRGYTF.

V gene TRBV15 combines with J gene TRBJ2-1; 14 nucleotides match TRBD2. The germline V gene encodes CDR1 LNHNV and CDR2 YYDKDF (reference sequence). The CDR3 is made up of 12 amino acids. The trim removed 3 bases at V and 15 bases at J, leaving 1 base unmatched. Here the CDR3 DNA reads TGTGCCACCAGCAGGACTAGCGGGAGGGGGTTCTTC. Its protein product is CATSRTSGRGFF.

J is TRBJ2-1 and V is TRBV11-2, with 7 bases lining up with TRBD2. V lost 1 base and J lost 4; bases outside the gene matches: 4. The CDR3 consists of 15 residues. Germline V gives CDR1 SGHAT, CDR2 FQNNGV. For the CDR3, the DNA is TGTGCCAGCAGCTTAGCGGGAGGCAATTACAATGAGCAGTTCTTC. This translates into CASSLAGGNYNEQFF.

This clone was found a few times. The chain carries TRBV27 and TRBJ2-7; no clear D gene. Trimming shortened V by 6 bases and J by 2 bases, and 11 bases separated the two germline ends. CDR1 is MNHEY and CDR2 is SMNVEV in the germline V gene (reference sequence). The CDR3 consists of 13 residues. CDR3 amino acids: CASSPGPPYEQYF. The CDR3 DNA is TGTGCCAGCAGCCCAGGTCCCCCCTACGAGCAGTACTTC.

This clone occurred a few times. The chain is built from TRBV11-3 and TRBJ2-1, with TRBD2 identical over 7 bases. This CDR3 is built from 13 residues. Per the germline V gene, CDR1 is SGHNT and CDR2 is YENEEA. With 6 bases clipped from V and 9 bases from J, the junction kept 8 bases outside the gene matches. In DNA, the CDR3 is TGTGCCAGCAGTAGCGGGCCCTTTGGTGAGCAGTTCTTC. It specifies CASSSGPFGEQFF.

The rearrangement uses TRBV4-1 and TRBJ1-2, with D unclear. The CDR3 sequence is 14 residues long. V was pared by 1 base and J by 8 bases, with 14 bases between. CDR1 MGHRA and CDR2 YSYEKL come from the germline V gene. CDR3 nucleotides: TGCGCCAGCAGCCAAGCGAGCGCCCTATTCGGCTACACCTTC. This translates into CASSQASALFGYTF.

The chain is built from TRBV1 and TRBJ1-5. TRBV1 is marked as a pseudogene. The CDR3 is 16 amino acids. CDR3 nucleotides: TGCACCAGCAGCCAAGGGGGGGGGTCGAGCAATCAGCCCCAGCATTTT. Translated: CTSSQGGGSSNQPQHF.

V and J are TRBV5-4 and TRBJ2-3, with 9 bases fitting TRBD2. The V and J ends lost 0 bases and 1 base, in that order; junction bases with no gene match: 3. The germline gives CDR1 SGHNT, CDR2 YYREEE (reference sequence). The CDR3 has 16 residues. CDR3 protein: CASSLGGGRGTDTQYF. As DNA, the CDR3 is TGTGCCAGCAGCTTGGGCGGCGGGAGGGGCACAGATACGCAGTATTTT.

This clone has more than one count but fewer than ten. The chain combines TRBV10-3 with TRBJ2-5, with 8 bases lining up with TRBD2. The V gene's germline CDR1 is ENHRY and CDR2 SYGVKD. V trimming: 3 bases; J trimming: 0 bases; junction bases outside the gene matches: 6. The CDR3 is 16 amino acids. CDR3 sequence reads: CAISDRTSSDQETQYF. CDR3 DNA: TGTGCCATCAGTGACCGGACTAGCTCAGACCAAGAGACCCAGTACTTC.

The chain joins TRBV18 to TRBJ2-1; TRBD2 agrees at 11 bases. The CDR3 covers 17 residues. With 2 bases clipped from V and 9 bases from J, the junction kept 12 bases outside the gene matches. Germline V gene lookup returns CDR1 KGHSH and CDR2 LQKENI. CDR3 coding DNA: TGTGCCAGCTCACCAAGATGGGTTAGCGGGAGGGCCTCTGAGCAGTTCTTC. It encodes CASSPRWVSGRASEQFF.

V is TRBV19 and J is TRBJ1-2, with D unclear. CDR1 LNHDA and CDR2 SQIVND come from the germline V gene (reference sequence). This CDR3 is 14 amino acids long. V was cut by 7 bases and J by 1 base, with 13 bases left in between. The CDR3 nucleotides are TGTGCCAGTACCTCCCCCCAACATAACTATGGCTACACCTTC. It specifies CASTSPQHNYGYTF.

This chain joins TRBV2 and TRBJ2-3; possibly TRBD2 for D (7 bases). From germline, CDR1 is SNHLY and CDR2 FYNNEI. The CDR3 has 14 residues. The V end was cut by 8 bases, the J end by 0 bases, with 12 bases between. The CDR3 sequence is CASSAGASTDTQYF. CDR3 DNA sequence: TGTGCCAGCTCGGCGGGGGCTAGCACAGATACGCAGTATTTT.

The chain carries TRBV4-2 and TRBJ1-6, with D tentatively TRBD1 (6 bases). This CDR3 has 16 residues. Trimming removed 4 bases at V and 9 bases at J, with 19 bases between. Germline V gives CDR1 LGHNA, CDR2 YNFKEQ. CDR3 nucleotide sequence: TGTGCCAGCAGCCCCCCCCGTACAGGGAAAGTTTCACCCCTCCACTTT. Its translation: CASSPPRTGKVSPLHF.

The chain joins TRBV28 to TRBJ2-1; 11 bases fit TRBD2. The CDR3 totals 14 residues. Looked up from germline, CDR1 is MDHEN and CDR2 is SYDVKM. After removal of 11 bases from V and 0 bases from J, the junction contained 3 bases not matched to a gene. The CDR3 sequence is CASLAGVSYNEQFF. In DNA, the CDR3 is TGTGCCTCACTAGCGGGGGTCTCCTACAATGAGCAGTTCTTC.

The V call is TRBV18, the J call TRBJ2-7; D is unclear. Germline lookup yields CDR1 KGHSH and CDR2 LQKENI. The V gene lost 1 base and the J gene lost 3 bases, with 10 bases spanning the gap. The CDR3 sequence is 14 residues long. CDR3 in DNA: TGTGCCAGCTCACCACAAGCAGGCAACTACGAGCAGTACTTC. It is translated as CASSPQAGNYEQYF. Based on the CDR3 plus reference TRBV18 and TRBJ2-7, the full variable domain is NAGVMQNPRHLVRRRGQEARLRCSPMKGHSHVYWYRQLPEEGLKFMVYLQKENIIDESGMPKERFSAEFPKEGPSILRIQQVVRGDSAAYFCASSPQAGNYEQYFGPGTRLTVT.

J is TRBJ2-5 and V is TRBV7-2, with TRBD2 as a possible D gene (6 bases). V gave up 1 base and J gave up 3 bases, with 9 bases separating them. This CDR3 region has 14 residues. Germline CDR1 and CDR2: SGHTA and FQGNSA. CDR3 loop: CASSLELAKETQYF. Written as DNA, the CDR3 is TGTGCCAGCAGCTTAGAACTAGCCAAAGAGACCCAGTACTTC. Supplemented by reference TRBV7-2 and TRBJ2-5, the full variable domain reads GAGVSQSPSNKVTEKGKDVELRCDPISGHTALYWYRQSLGQGLEFLIYFQGNSAPDKSGLPSDRFSAERTGGSVSTLTIQRTQQEDSAVYLCASSLELAKETQYFGPGTRLLVL.